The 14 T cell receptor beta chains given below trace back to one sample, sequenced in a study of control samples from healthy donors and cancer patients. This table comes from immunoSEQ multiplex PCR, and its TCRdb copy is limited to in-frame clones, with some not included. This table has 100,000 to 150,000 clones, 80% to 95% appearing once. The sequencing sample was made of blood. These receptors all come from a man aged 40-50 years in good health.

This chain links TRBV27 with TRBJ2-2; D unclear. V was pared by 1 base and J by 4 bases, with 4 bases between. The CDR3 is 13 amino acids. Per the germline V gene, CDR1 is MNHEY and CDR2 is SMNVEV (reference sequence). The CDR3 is CASSLYGTGELFF. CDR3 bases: TGTGCCAGCAGTTTATACGGCACCGGGGAGCTGTTTTTT.

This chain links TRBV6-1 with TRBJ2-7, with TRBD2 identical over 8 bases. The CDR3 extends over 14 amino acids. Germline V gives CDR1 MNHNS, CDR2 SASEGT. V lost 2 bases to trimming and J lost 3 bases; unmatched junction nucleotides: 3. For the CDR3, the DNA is TGTGCCAGCAGTGAACCCAGCGGGGGCTACGAGCAGTACTTC. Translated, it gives CASSEPSGGYEQYF.

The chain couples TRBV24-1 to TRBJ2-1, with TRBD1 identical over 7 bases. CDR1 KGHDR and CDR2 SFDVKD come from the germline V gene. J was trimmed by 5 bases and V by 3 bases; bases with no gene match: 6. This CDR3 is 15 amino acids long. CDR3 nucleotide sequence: TGTGCCACCAGTGATCCGGGACAGTTCGACAATGAGCAGTTCTTC. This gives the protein CATSDPGQFDNEQFF.

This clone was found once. CDR3 sequence: CASSVDQYTQYF. CDR3 coding DNA: TGTGCCAGCAGCGTAGATCAGTATACGCAGTATTTT. V and J are TRBV9 and TRBJ2-3; no clear D. CDR1 SGDLS and CDR2 YYNGEE come from the germline V gene. The CDR3 extends over 12 amino acids. V lost 0 bases to trimming and J lost 7 bases, with 6 bases between them.

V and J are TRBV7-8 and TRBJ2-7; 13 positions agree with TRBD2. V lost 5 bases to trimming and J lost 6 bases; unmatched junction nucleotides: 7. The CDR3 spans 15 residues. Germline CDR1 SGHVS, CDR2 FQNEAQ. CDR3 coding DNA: TGTGCCAGCAGCCGGCGGACTAGCGGGGGTGGCGAGCAGTACTTC. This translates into CASSRRTSGGGEQYF.

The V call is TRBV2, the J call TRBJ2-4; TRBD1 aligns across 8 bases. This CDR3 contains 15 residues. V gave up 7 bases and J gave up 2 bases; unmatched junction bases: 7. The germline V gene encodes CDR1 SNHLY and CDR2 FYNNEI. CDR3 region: CASIPDRVTKNIQYF. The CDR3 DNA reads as TGTGCCAGCATACCGGACAGGGTAACCAAAAACATTCAGTACTTC.

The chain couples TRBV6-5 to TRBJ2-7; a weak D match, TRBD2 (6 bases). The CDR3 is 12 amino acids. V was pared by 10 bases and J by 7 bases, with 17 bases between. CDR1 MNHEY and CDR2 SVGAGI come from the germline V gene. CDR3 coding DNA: TGTGCCACCGGGACTGGGACTCTTGAGCAGTACTTC. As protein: CATGTGTLEQYF.

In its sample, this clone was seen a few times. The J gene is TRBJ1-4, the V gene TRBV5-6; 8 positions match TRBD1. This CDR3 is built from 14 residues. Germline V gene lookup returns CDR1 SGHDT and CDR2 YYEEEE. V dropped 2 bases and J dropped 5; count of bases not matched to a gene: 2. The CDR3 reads CASSFGTGNEKLFF. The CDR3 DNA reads TGTGCCAGCAGCTTCGGGACAGGAAATGAAAAACTGTTTTTT.

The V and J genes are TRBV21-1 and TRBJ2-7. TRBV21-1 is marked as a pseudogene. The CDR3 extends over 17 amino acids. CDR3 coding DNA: TGTGCCAGCAGCAAATCAGGAGAGATGTTTGCCTCCTACGAGCAGTACTTC. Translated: CASSKSGEMFASYEQYF.

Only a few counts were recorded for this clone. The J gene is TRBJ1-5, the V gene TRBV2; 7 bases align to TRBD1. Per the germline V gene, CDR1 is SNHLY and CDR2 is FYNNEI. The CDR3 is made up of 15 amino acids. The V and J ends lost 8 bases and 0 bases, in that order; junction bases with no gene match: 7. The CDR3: CASETDRDSNQPQHF. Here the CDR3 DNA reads TGTGCCAGCGAAACCGACAGGGATAGCAATCAGCCCCAGCATTTT.

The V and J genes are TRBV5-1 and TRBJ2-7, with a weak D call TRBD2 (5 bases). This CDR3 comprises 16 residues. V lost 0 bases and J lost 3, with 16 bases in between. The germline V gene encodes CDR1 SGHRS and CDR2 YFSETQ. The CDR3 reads CASSLAPGAGIYEQYF. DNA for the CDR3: TGCGCCAGCAGCTTGGCGCCCGGCGCCGGGATCTACGAGCAGTACTTC.

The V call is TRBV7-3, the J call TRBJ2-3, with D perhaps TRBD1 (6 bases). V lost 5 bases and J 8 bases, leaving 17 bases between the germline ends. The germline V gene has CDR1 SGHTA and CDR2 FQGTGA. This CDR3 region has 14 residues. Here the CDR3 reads CASSLGAGKGTQYF. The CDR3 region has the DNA TGTGCCAGCAGCCTGGGGGCCGGGAAAGGTACGCAGTATTTT.

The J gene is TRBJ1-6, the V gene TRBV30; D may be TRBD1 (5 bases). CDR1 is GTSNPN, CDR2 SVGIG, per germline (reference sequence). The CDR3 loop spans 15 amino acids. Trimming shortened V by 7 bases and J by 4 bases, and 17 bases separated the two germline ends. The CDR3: CASKPGAAYNSPLHF. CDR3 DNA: TGTGCCTCCAAACCTGGGGCAGCATATAATTCACCCCTCCACTTT. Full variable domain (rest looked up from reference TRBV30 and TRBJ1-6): SQTIHQWPATLVQPVGSPLSLECTVEGTSNPNLYWYRQAAGRGLQLLFYSVGIGQISSEVPQNLSASRPQDRQFILSSKKLLLSDSGFYLCASKPGAAYNSPLHFGNGTRLTVT.

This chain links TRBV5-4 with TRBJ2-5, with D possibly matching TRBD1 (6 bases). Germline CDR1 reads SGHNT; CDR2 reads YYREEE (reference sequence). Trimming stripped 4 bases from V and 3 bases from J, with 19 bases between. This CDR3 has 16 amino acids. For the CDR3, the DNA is TGTGCCAGCAGCCTGGCGCAGGGGTTGGGAGAAGAGACCCAGTACTTC. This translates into CASSLAQGLGEETQYF.